A selection of T cell receptor beta chains follows, all from one sample in a study of T cell responses to AZD1222 COVID-19 vaccine. Profiling relied on immunoSEQ multiplex PCR, and the TCRdb table lists in-frame clones only, not all of them. The table records 150,000 or so clones, 85% to 95% of them present only once. The sample here was peripheral blood, taken 28 days after the second AZD1222 dose. Receptor source: an adult who received the AZD1222 COVID-19 vaccine. CDR3s include the opening cysteine and the closing phenylalanine or tryptophan. Fields, in order: clone size, CDR3 length, D gene, V gene, J gene, CDR3 protein, CDR3 DNA. The D gene is left open where the match is weak. The size field is filled for only some rows; it gives once, few, many or a size class.

>-|12|-|TRBV19|TRBJ1-1
CASRRGDTEAFF
TGTGCCAGCCGGCGGGGGGACACTGAAGCTTTCTTT
>-|15|TRBD2|TRBV19|TRBJ2-1
CASSGTSGSYNEQFF
TGTGCCAGTAGTGGGACTAGCGGCTCCTACAATGAGCAGTTCTTC
>-|13|-|TRBV4-3|TRBJ2-7
CASSLLWGREQYF
TGCGCCAGCAGTCTACTCTGGGGCAGGGAGCAGTACTTC
>-|16|-|TRBV28|TRBJ1-5
CASSLAGTGGNQPQHF
TGTGCCAGCAGTTTAGCGGGCACGGGAGGCAATCAGCCCCAGCATTTT
>-|15|TRBD1|TRBV7-8|TRBJ1-3
CASSLSTGVGNTIYF
TGTGCCAGCAGCTTATCGACAGGGGTCGGAAACACCATATATTTT
>-|15|-|TRBV3-1/TRBV3-2|TRBJ2-2
CASSFGGGGTGELFF
TGTGCCAGCAGCTTCGGCGGGGGCGGCACCGGGGAGCTGTTTTTT
>-|13|-|TRBV10-1|TRBJ2-4
CASSESGRNIQYF
TGCGCCAGCAGTGAGTCGGGAAGAAACATTCAGTACTTC
>-|12|-|TRBV10-3|TRBJ2-3
CAISPLGDTQYF
TGTGCCATCAGTCCATTGGGAGATACGCAGTATTTT
>-|18|TRBD1|TRBV18|TRBJ2-2
CASSPFFLGTGGTGELFF
TGTGCCAGCTCACCATTTTTTCTAGGGACAGGGGGGACCGGGGAGCTGTTTTTT
>-|17|TRBD2|TRBV7-9|TRBJ2-1
CASSLEYAAGVYYEQFF
TGTGCCAGCAGCTTAGAGTACGCAGCGGGAGTTTACTATGAGCAGTTCTTC
>once|15|-|TRBV6-5|TRBJ1-3
CASEGPLSRGGTIYF
TGTGCCAGCGAGGGACCTCTCAGCAGAGGGGGCACCATATATTTT
>-|14|-|TRBV28|TRBJ2-3
CASSLGRYTDTQYF
TGTGCCAGCAGTTTGGGCAGGTACACAGATACGCAGTATTTT
>once|15|-|TRBV24-1|TRBJ1-3
CAHPGRPNSGNTIYF
TGTGCCCACCCGGGGCGGCCTAACTCTGGAAACACCATATATTTT
>-|19|-|TRBV6-2/TRBV6-3|TRBJ2-1
CASSYSSGWGGPSYNEQFF
TGTGCCAGCAGTTACTCGTCGGGTTGGGGCGGGCCCTCCTACAATGAGCAGTTCTTC
>-|15|-|TRBV7-8|TRBJ1-3
CASSRGPSSGNTIYF
TGTGCCAGCAGCCGCGGACCGTCCTCTGGAAACACCATATATTTT
>-|14|-|TRBV7-3|TRBJ2-2
CASSLIAGHRELFF
TGTGCCAGCAGCTTAATCGCGGGGCACCGGGAGCTGTTTTTT
>-|14|-|TRBV2|TRBJ2-1
CASSDPAALNEQFF
TGTGCCAGCAGTGATCCAGCGGCACTCAATGAGCAGTTCTTC
>-|15|-|TRBV28|TRBJ2-4
CASSSPGAAKNIQYF
TGTGCCAGCAGTTCCCCCGGAGCGGCCAAAAACATTCAGTACTTC
>-|14|-|TRBV5-5|TRBJ1-1
CASRRDGTNVEAFF
TGTGCCAGCAGGCGGGACGGGACAAACGTTGAAGCTTTCTTT
>-|11|-|TRBV29-1|TRBJ1-1
CSVVRGAEAFF
TGCAGCGTTGTGAGGGGGGCTGAAGCTTTCTTT
>-|14|-|TRBV5-4|TRBJ1-4
CASSSRRGVKKLFF
TGTGCCAGCAGCTCCCGTCGGGGAGTCAAAAAACTGTTTTTT
>-|12|-|TRBV6-6|TRBJ2-7
CASSPTGTEQYF
TGTGCCAGCAGTCCCACAGGGACCGAGCAGTACTTC
>-|13|-|TRBV6-2/TRBV6-3|TRBJ2-1
CASSPDQYNEQFF
TGTGCCAGCAGTCCGGACCAGTACAATGAGCAGTTCTTC
>-|11|-|TRBV20-1|TRBJ2-1
CSGDREDEQFF
TGCAGTGGCGACAGGGAGGATGAGCAGTTCTTC
>-|13|-|TRBV6-5|TRBJ1-6
CASRTENNSPLHF
TGTGCCAGCCGTACGGAAAATAATTCACCCCTCCACTTT
>once|14|-|TRBV6-6|TRBJ2-1
CASSYSINLNEQFF
TGTGCCAGCAGTTACTCGATTAACCTCAATGAGCAGTTCTTC
>-|16|TRBD1|TRBV25-1|TRBJ1-6
CASRTTGGSYNSPLHF
TGTGCCAGCAGGACCACAGGGGGGTCCTATAATTCACCCCTCCACTTT
>-|15|-|TRBV4-2|TRBJ1-2
CASSQVNRDMRGYTF
TGTGCCAGCAGCCAAGTGAACCGGGACATGAGGGGCTACACCTTC
>-|13|TRBD1|TRBV6-1|TRBJ1-5
CASSEQQGQPQHF
TGTGCCAGCAGTGAACAACAGGGGCAGCCCCAGCATTTT
>-|15|TRBD1|TRBV28|TRBJ1-2
CASSPPGQGNYGYTF
TGTGCCAGCAGCCCTCCGGGACAGGGGAACTATGGCTACACCTTC